A selection of T cell receptor beta chains follows, all from one sample in a study of patients and donors after allogeneic stem cell transplantation. TCRdb reprocessed the RT-PCR reads via MiXCR and lists one record per CDR3 protein. The data contain 90,000 to 130,000 distinct CDR3 sequences, approximately 40% of them singletons. The sample taken for sequencing was blood, either unsorted or a sorted T cell fraction (not recorded which). The receptor source for this set is a human donor who was either an allogeneic HSCT recipient or a stem cell or donor lymphocyte infusion donor (not recorded which). It is not recorded whose cells these are; they may come from a transplant donor. Each CDR3 is given with its conserved first and last residue. The D gene is left open where the match is weak. Size values are once, few and many counts, or a class for expanded clones, and some rows have none.

size: few
V: TRBV12-3/TRBV12-4
D: -
J: TRBJ1-4
CDR3: CASSSSKGLFF
DNA: -

size: -
V: TRBV5-6
D: -
J: TRBJ2-4
CDR3: CASSFFALAKNIQYF
DNA: TGTGCCAGCAGCTTTTTTGCATTAGCCAAAAACATTCAGTACTTC

size: few
V: TRBV7-2
D: -
J: TRBJ1-2
CDR3: CASSFTGLRQGYTF
DNA: TGTGCCAGCAGCTTCACCGGCCTTAGGCAGGGCTACACCTTC

size: few
V: TRBV5-1
D: -
J: TRBJ2-7
CDR3: CASSLAGRERYEQYF
DNA: TGCGCCAGCAGCTTGGCCGGCCGGGAGCGCTACGAGCAGTACTTC

size: -
V: TRBV28
D: -
J: TRBJ2-5
CDR3: CASSGSFVQETQYF
DNA: TGTGCCAGCAGTGGCTCTTTTGTCCAAGAGACCCAGTACTTC

size: -
V: TRBV10-3
D: -
J: TRBJ2-7
CDR3: CAIRPGVEAYEQYF
DNA: TGTGCCATCAGGCCTGGAGTGGAAGCCTACGAGCAGTACTTC

size: -
V: TRBV6-2/TRBV6-3
D: -
J: TRBJ1-1
CDR3: CASSYFSQGTEAFF
DNA: TGTGCCAGCAGTTACTTCTCGCAGGGGACTGAAGCTTTCTTT

size: -
V: TRBV27
D: TRBD1
J: TRBJ1-4
CDR3: CASSLSTGTGIPSGEKLFF
DNA: TGTGCCAGCAGTTTATCTACAGGGACAGGGATCCCTTCGGGGGAAAAACTGTTTTTT

size: many
V: TRBV12-3/TRBV12-4
D: TRBD1
J: TRBJ1-5
CDR3: CASSRQGGNQPQHF
DNA: TGTGCCAGCAGTAGACAGGGTGGCAATCAGCCCCAGCATTTT

size: -
V: TRBV12-3/TRBV12-4
D: TRBD2
J: TRBJ2-1
CDR3: CASTPSGTYNEQFF
DNA: TGTGCCAGCACTCCAAGCGGGACCTACAATGAGCAGTTCTTC

size: many
V: TRBV4-2
D: -
J: TRBJ1-3
CDR3: CASSQDHGHNVGNTIYF
DNA: TGTGCCAGCAGCCAAGATCATGGCCACAACGTTGGAAACACCATATATTTT

size: -
V: TRBV20-1
D: -
J: TRBJ2-7
CDR3: CSARANRFDEQYF
DNA: TGCAGTGCTAGAGCCAACAGGTTCGACGAGCAGTACTTC

size: few
V: TRBV18
D: TRBD1
J: TRBJ1-1
CDR3: CASSPRRGLTEAFF
DNA: TGTGCCAGCTCACCGAGGAGGGGGCTCACTGAAGCTTTCTTT

size: few
V: TRBV4-3
D: -
J: TRBJ1-2
CDR3: CASSQDLSRGGYTF
DNA: TGCGCCAGCAGCCAAGATCTCAGCCGGGGTGGCTACACCTTC

size: few
V: TRBV12-3/TRBV12-4
D: -
J: TRBJ1-3
CDR3: CASSHEPFSGNTIYF
DNA: TGTGCCAGCAGTCATGAACCATTCTCTGGAAACACCATATATTTT

size: -
V: TRBV4-3
D: -
J: TRBJ2-3
CDR3: CASSQPYETDTQYF
DNA: TGCGCCAGCAGCCAACCTTATGAGACAGATACGCAGTATTTT

size: -
V: TRBV20-1
D: TRBD2
J: TRBJ2-7
CDR3: CSFLREGGVHEQYF
DNA: TGCAGTTTCCTCCGGGAGGGCGGGGTGCACGAGCAGTACTTC

size: -
V: TRBV7-2
D: -
J: TRBJ2-1
CDR3: CASSLRDLPPYNEQFF
DNA: TGTGCCAGCAGCTTACGCGACCTGCCGCCCTACAATGAGCAGTTCTTC

size: -
V: TRBV7-9
D: -
J: TRBJ1-5
CDR3: CASSLDGRDQPQHF
DNA: TGTGCCAGCAGCTTAGACGGGCGGGATCAGCCCCAGCATTTT

size: -
V: TRBV5-5
D: TRBD1
J: TRBJ2-3
CDR3: CASSTRTGISTDTQYF
DNA: TGTGCCAGCAGCACCAGGACAGGCATAAGCACAGATACGCAGTATTTT

size: few
V: TRBV6-6
D: TRBD1
J: TRBJ1-4
CDR3: CASSTRQGLNEKLFF
DNA: TGTGCCAGCAGTACCCGACAGGGTCTTAATGAAAAACTGTTTTTT

size: once
V: TRBV6-6
D: TRBD1
J: TRBJ2-7
CDR3: CASSYSITAHVLDRGYEQYF
DNA: TGTGCCAGCAGTTACTCGATTACGGCTCATGTACTGGACAGGGGATACGAGCAGTACTTC

size: -
V: TRBV7-2
D: -
J: TRBJ1-2
CDR3: CASSPTGQRGYTF
DNA: TGTGCCAGCAGCCCAACTGGACAGCGCGGCTACACCTTC